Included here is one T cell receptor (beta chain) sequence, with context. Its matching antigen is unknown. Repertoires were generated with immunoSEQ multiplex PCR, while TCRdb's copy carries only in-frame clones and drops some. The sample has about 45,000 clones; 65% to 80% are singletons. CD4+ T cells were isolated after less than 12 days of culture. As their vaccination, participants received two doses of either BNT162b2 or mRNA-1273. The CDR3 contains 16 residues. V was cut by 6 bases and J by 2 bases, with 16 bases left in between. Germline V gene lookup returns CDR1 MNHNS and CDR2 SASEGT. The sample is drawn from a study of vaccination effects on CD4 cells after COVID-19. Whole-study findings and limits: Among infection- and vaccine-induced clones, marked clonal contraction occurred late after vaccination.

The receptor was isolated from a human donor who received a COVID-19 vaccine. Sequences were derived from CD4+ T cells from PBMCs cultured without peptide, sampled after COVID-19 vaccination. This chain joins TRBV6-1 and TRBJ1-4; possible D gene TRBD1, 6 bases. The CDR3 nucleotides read TGTGCCAGCAGAGAAACAGGGTTAGGGACTAATGAAAAACTGTTTTTT. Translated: CASRETGLGTNEKLFF.